The source of this T cell receptor beta chain is a study of shared clonotypes between healthy human individuals. The input for sorted-subset replicate PCRs was approximately 190 ng DNA, some 30,000 T cell genomes. As originally analysed: ImmunoSEQ junction-only sequences lacked quality scores, so their filtering differed. Data came from immunoSEQ multiplex PCR; TCRdb stores just in-frame clones and leaves some out. For V, J and clone size, that table is used; D and trimming come from the DNA. The table shows under 2.5 million clones, with around 93% occurring only once. As to this clone: Its antigen is currently unknown.

Study-wide results and limits: Sorted-subset sequencing, rarefaction showed, was incomplete despite large depth. On the whole, naive subsets had larger estimated richness than memory subsets had.

From germline, CDR1 is SGHTA and CDR2 FQGTGA. The CDR3 sequence is 15 residues long. V shed 4 bases and J shed 0 bases, with 10 bases lying between them. Sequencing used naive CD4+ T cells from PBMCs. Subset denoted: CD45RA+ positively selected. The chain couples TRBV7-3 to TRBJ2-1; D not certain. The sequence was collected from a man younger than 35 in good health. Some clones in this sample may be carry-over from other donors' samples. CDR3 sequence reads: CASSSDQSSYNEQFF. The CDR3 DNA reads TGTGCCAGCAGCTCCGACCAAAGCTCCTACAATGAGCAGTTCTTC.